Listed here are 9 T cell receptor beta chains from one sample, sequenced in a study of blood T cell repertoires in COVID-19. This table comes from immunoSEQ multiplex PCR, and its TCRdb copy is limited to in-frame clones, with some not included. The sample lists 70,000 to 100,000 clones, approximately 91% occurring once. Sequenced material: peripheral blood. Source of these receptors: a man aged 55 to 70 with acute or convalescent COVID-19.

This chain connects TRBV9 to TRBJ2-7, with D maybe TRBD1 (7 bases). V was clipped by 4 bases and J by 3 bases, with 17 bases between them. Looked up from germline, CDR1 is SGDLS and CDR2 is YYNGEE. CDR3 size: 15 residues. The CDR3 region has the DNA TGTGCCAGCAGCCCAGGGGGGCTGGACTTCTACGAGCAGTACTTC. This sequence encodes CASSPGGLDFYEQYF.

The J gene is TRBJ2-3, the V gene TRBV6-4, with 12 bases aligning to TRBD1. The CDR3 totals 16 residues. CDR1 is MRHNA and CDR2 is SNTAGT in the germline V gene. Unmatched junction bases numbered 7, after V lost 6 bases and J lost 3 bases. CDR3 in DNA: TGTGCCAGCAGCCCCCGGGACAGGGGGCGGACAGATACGCAGTATTTT. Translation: CASSPRDRGRTDTQYF.

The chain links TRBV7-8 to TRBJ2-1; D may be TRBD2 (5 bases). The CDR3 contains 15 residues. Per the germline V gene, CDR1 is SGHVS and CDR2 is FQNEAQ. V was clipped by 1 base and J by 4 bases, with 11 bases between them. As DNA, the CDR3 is TGTGCCAGCAGCTTAGGTAATAGCGTGTACAATGAGCAGTTCTTC. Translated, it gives CASSLGNSVYNEQFF. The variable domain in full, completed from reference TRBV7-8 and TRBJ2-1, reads GAGVSQSPRYKVAKRGQDVALRCDPISGHVSLFWYQQALGQGPEFLTYFQNEAQLDKSGLPSDRFFAERPEGSVSTLKIQRTQQEDSAVYLCASSLGNSVYNEQFFGPGTRLTVL.

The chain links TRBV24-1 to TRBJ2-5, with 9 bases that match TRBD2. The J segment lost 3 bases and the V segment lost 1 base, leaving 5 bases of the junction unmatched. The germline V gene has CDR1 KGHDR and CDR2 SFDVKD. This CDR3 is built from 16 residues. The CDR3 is CATSDFASGNKETQYF. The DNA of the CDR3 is TGTGCCACCAGTGATTTCGCTAGCGGGAATAAAGAGACCCAGTACTTC.

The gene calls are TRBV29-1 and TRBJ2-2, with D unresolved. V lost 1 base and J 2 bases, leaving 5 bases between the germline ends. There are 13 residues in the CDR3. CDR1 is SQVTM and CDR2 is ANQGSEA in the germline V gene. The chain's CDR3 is CSVEGPNTGELFF. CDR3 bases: TGCAGCGTTGAAGGGCCTAACACCGGGGAGCTGTTTTTT.

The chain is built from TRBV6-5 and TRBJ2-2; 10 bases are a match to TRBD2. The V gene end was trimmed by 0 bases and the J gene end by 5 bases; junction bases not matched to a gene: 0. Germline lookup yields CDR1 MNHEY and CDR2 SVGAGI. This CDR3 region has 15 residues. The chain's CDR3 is CASSYSTSGTGELFF. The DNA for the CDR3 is TGTGCCAGCAGTTACTCGACTAGCGGGACCGGGGAGCTGTTTTTT.

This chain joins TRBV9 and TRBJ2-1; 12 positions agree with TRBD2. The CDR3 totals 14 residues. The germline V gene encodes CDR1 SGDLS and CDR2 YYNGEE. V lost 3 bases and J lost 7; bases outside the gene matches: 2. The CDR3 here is CASSGGTSGNEQFF. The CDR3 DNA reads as TGTGCCAGCAGCGGCGGGACTAGCGGGAATGAGCAGTTCTTC.

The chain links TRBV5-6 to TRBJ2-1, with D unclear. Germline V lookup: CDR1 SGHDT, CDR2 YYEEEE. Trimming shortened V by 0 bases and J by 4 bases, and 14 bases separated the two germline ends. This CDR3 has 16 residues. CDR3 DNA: TGTGCCAGCAGCTTGGATGGCTTTTTGAGGTACAATGAGCAGTTCTTC. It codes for CASSLDGFLRYNEQFF.

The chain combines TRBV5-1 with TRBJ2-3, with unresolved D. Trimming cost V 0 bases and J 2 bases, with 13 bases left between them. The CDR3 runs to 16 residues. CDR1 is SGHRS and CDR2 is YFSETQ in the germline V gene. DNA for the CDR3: TGCGCCAGCAGCTTGGGGCTAGGAAGCGCCACAGATACGCAGTATTTT. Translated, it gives CASSLGLGSATDTQYF.